The TCR beta chain under discussion was sequenced for a study of T cell changes during pregnancy in multiple sclerosis. The method was immunoSEQ multiplex PCR; TCRdb's version includes in-frame clones alone and lacks a portion of them. This table has tens of thousands of clones, roughly 93% appearing once. Only one count was recorded for this clone. The CDR3 is 19 residues long. After removal of 3 bases from V and 2 bases from J, the junction contained 17 bases not matched to a gene. The chain uses TRBV23-1 and TRBJ2-5; 8 bases are shared with TRBD2. TRBV23-1 has ORF status, its function being uncertain. Sequenced material: peripheral blood, taken after pregnancy. This TCR was sampled from a female donor with multiple sclerosis, enrolled in a pregnancy study. The CDR3 here is CASSHRGNGRAGVQETQYF. The DNA for the CDR3 is TGCGCCAGCAGTCATAGGGGGAACGGGAGGGCTGGGGTTCAAGAGACCCAGTACTTC.